The next 29 T cell receptor beta chains were all read from a single sample in a study of radiation and T cells in renal cell carcinoma. Produced via immunoSEQ multiplex PCR; TCRdb's table is partial and in-frame only. This sample has tens of thousands of clones, with 85% found just once. Time point indicated: blood 4 weeks post-SBRT, at nephrectomy. The treatment: 15 Gy SBRT to primary tumor, nephrectomy 4 weeks later. The material sequenced was blood, taken from a patient whose treatment included radiotherapy and nephrectomy. These receptors all stem from a man aged 50 or older with renal cell carcinoma.

This sequence joins TRBV7-9 and TRBJ2-7; 11 bases are shared with TRBD2. Germline lookup yields CDR1 SEHNR and CDR2 FQNEAQ (reference sequence). This CDR3 comprises 15 residues. The V gene end was trimmed by 5 bases and the J gene end by 1 base; junction bases not matched to a gene: 4. The CDR3 DNA follows: TGTGCCAGCAGCACGGGACTAGCGGCATCCTACGAGCAGTACTTC. It is translated as CASSTGLAASYEQYF.

The chain links TRBV25-1 to TRBJ1-4, with TRBD1 matching 7 bases. In germline, CDR1 is MGHDK, CDR2 SYGVNS. V gave up 2 bases and J gave up 8 bases; unmatched junction bases: 8. The CDR3 covers 15 residues. CDR3 DNA sequence: TGTGCCAGCAGTGAACCACGACAGGGAGGCGAAAAACTGTTTTTT. As protein: CASSEPRQGGEKLFF.

The CDR3 region has the DNA TGTGCCTGGAGAACGGGAGGGACAAGCTACGAGCAGTACTTC. It encodes CAWRTGGTSYEQYF. The V call is TRBV30, the J call TRBJ2-7; TRBD2 agrees at 8 bases. CDR1 and CDR2 from the germline V gene are GTSNPN and SVGIG (reference sequence). The CDR3 loop spans 14 amino acids. V trimming: 3 bases; J trimming: 3 bases; junction bases outside the gene matches: 7. Full variable domain (rest looked up from reference TRBV30 and TRBJ2-7): SQTIHQWPATLVQPVGSPLSLECTVEGTSNPNLYWYRQAAGRGLQLLFYSVGIGQISSEVPQNLSASRPQDRQFILSSKKLLLSDSGFYLCAWRTGGTSYEQYFGPGTRLTVT.

V and J are TRBV10-3 and TRBJ2-7; the D is unclear. CDR1 is ENHRY and CDR2 is SYGVKD in the germline V gene. This CDR3 region has 12 residues. V gave up 6 bases and J gave up 4 bases, with 10 bases separating them. Here the CDR3 reads CAISDRSYEQYF. CDR3 DNA sequence: TGTGCCATCAGCGATAGGAGTTACGAGCAGTACTTC.

The chain joins TRBV19 to TRBJ1-1; no reliable D call. The CDR3 consists of 15 residues. Germline loops: CDR1 LNHDA, CDR2 SQIVND (reference sequence). Trimming left V 9 bases short and J 0 bases short, with 17 bases between. In DNA form, the CDR3 reads TGTGCCAGCCACCCATTGGGCTTTATGAACACTGAAGCTTTCTTT. Protein product: CASHPLGFMNTEAFF.

This chain connects TRBV20-1 to TRBJ1-1; no clear D gene. There are 11 residues in the CDR3. CDR1 is DFQATT, CDR2 SNEGSKA, per germline (reference sequence). V was clipped by 2 bases and J by 11 bases, with 12 bases between them. The CDR3 sequence: CSARIVRRAFF. Written as DNA, the CDR3 is TGCAGTGCTAGAATAGTCCGGCGGGCTTTCTTT.

The rearrangement joins TRBV4-1 to TRBJ2-5; TRBD2 matches 7 bases. V trimming: 6 bases; J trimming: 3 bases; junction bases outside the gene matches: 16. This CDR3 contains 17 residues. Germline V gene lookup returns CDR1 MGHRA and CDR2 YSYEKL. CDR3 in DNA: TGCGCCAGCAGTCCCCTTCCTACCCTAGCGGATAAAGAGACCCAGTACTTC. It codes for CASSPLPTLADKETQYF.

The chain is built from TRBV20-1 and TRBJ2-1; D is undetermined. The CDR3 runs 11 residues. Looked up from germline, CDR1 is DFQATT and CDR2 is SNEGSKA (reference sequence). Trimming shortened V by 5 bases and J by 12 bases, and 14 bases separated the two germline ends. The CDR3 sequence: CSASSVRGQFF. CDR3 DNA sequence: TGCAGTGCTTCCTCGGTCCGTGGGCAGTTCTTC.

This clone showed up just once. The J gene is TRBJ1-5, the V gene TRBV6-1; possible D gene TRBD1, 6 bases. Germline CDR1 and CDR2: MNHNS and SASEGT. The germline V and J ends were trimmed by 5 bases and 2 bases, with 13 bases remaining between them. The CDR3 covers 15 residues. The CDR3 coding sequence is TGTGCCAGCAGTACCCGGACAGTTGGCAATCAGCCCCAGCATTTT. It is translated as CASSTRTVGNQPQHF.

The chain combines TRBV2 with TRBJ1-2; 8 bases align to TRBD1. Unmatched junction bases numbered 3, after V lost 2 bases and J lost 4 bases. This CDR3 has 14 residues. Germline CDR1 SNHLY, CDR2 FYNNEI. The CDR3 is CASSEIDRGYGYTF. CDR3 coding DNA: TGTGCCAGCAGTGAAATCGACAGGGGCTATGGCTACACCTTC.

The rearrangement uses TRBV2 and TRBJ1-1, with D perhaps TRBD1 (5 bases). Germline CDR1 is SNHLY and CDR2 is FYNNEI. Trimming left V 2 bases short and J 1 base short, with 11 bases between. This CDR3 comprises 15 residues. CDR3 residues: CASSERGAGNTEAFF. Written as DNA, the CDR3 is TGTGCCAGCAGTGAACGAGGGGCCGGGAACACTGAAGCTTTCTTT.

The chain recombines TRBV29-1 with TRBJ2-1; possible D gene TRBD2, 5 bases. Germline V CDR1 and CDR2: SQVTM, ANQGSEA. This CDR3 has 15 amino acids. Trimming removed 0 bases at V and 3 bases at J, with 12 bases between. The CDR3 loop reads CSVEDPGMGYNEQFF. CDR3 bases: TGCAGCGTTGAAGATCCCGGGATGGGCTACAATGAGCAGTTCTTC.

The chain is built from TRBV29-1 and TRBJ2-5; 7 nucleotides match TRBD1. CDR3 length: 14 residues. V was clipped by 6 bases and J by 1 base; unmatched bases: 8. Looked up from germline, CDR1 is SQVTM and CDR2 is ANQGSEA. The CDR3 region has the DNA TGCAGCGTCAAACCCAGGGACAGCCAAGAGACCCAGTACTTC. Protein sequence: CSVKPRDSQETQYF.

The rearrangement links TRBV6-4 to TRBJ1-2; possible D gene TRBD1, 5 bases. V was cut by 0 bases and J by 7 bases, with 12 bases left in between. The CDR3 contains 14 residues. CDR1 and CDR2 from the germline V gene are MRHNA and SNTAGT. The CDR3 nucleotides are TGTGCCAGCAGTGACTCGGGGGACTTTAGTGGCTACACCTTC. This codes for CASSDSGDFSGYTF.

This clone was counted only a few times. The chain joins TRBV7-9 to TRBJ1-4; 8 bases match TRBD1. The CDR3 extends over 14 amino acids. Germline CDR1 and CDR2: SEHNR and FQNEAQ (reference sequence). The J segment lost 7 bases and the V segment lost 5 bases, leaving 6 bases of the junction unmatched. The CDR3 sequence: CASSTTGVREKLFF. In nucleotides, the CDR3 is TGTGCCAGCAGCACGACAGGGGTACGTGAAAAACTGTTTTTT. Combining the CDR3 with reference TRBV7-9 and TRBJ1-4 gives the whole variable domain DTGVSQNPRHKITKRGQNVTFRCDPISEHNRLYWYRQTLGQGPEFLTYFQNEAQLEKSRLLSDRFSAERPKGSFSTLEIQRTEQGDSAMYLCASSTTGVREKLFFGSGTQLSVL.

This clone was found once. CDR3 DNA: TGTGCCAGCAGTCGGGACAGGGGAACCTACGAGCAGTACTTC. Protein sequence: CASSRDRGTYEQYF. The chain joins TRBV27 to TRBJ2-7; 10 nucleotides align to TRBD1. There are 14 residues in the CDR3. CDR1 is MNHEY, CDR2 SMNVEV, per germline (reference sequence). The ends lost 5 bases at V and 2 bases at J; junction bases unmatched: 3.

This chain uses TRBV12-1 with TRBJ2-1; the D call TRBD2 from the table was never checked on the DNA. TRBV12-1 is listed as a pseudogene. The CDR3 sequence is 16 residues long. The CDR3 sequence: CASRRTSGRVRPEQFF. DNA for the CDR3: TGTGCCAGCAGACGGACTAGCGGGAGGGTCCGTCCTGAGCAGTTCTTC.

This chain uses TRBV6-5 with TRBJ2-2; D may be TRBD1 (6 bases). Germline V gene lookup returns CDR1 MNHEY and CDR2 SVGAGI. This CDR3 contains 15 residues. Trimming removed 4 bases from V and 4 bases from J, with 13 bases in between. The chain's CDR3 is CASSSADRPTGELFF. CDR3 nucleotide sequence: TGTGCCAGCAGTTCCGCGGACAGACCCACCGGGGAGCTGTTTTTT.

This clone appeared many times. The rearrangement joins TRBV4-2 to TRBJ2-7, with 10 nucleotides matching TRBD2. With V trimmed by 0 bases and J by 2 bases, 4 bases remained unmatched. The V gene's germline CDR1 is LGHNA and CDR2 YNFKEQ. The CDR3 sequence is 16 residues long. CDR3 bases: TGTGCCAGCAGCCAAGATAGGCTAGCGGGAGCCTACGAGCAGTACTTC. It codes for CASSQDRLAGAYEQYF.

The chain links TRBV10-3 to TRBJ1-1; a weak D match, TRBD1 (5 bases). CDR1 and CDR2 (germline): ENHRY, SYGVKD. This CDR3 is built from 15 residues. The V end lost 2 bases, the J end lost 5 bases, and 15 bases lay between the germline ends. The CDR3 sequence: CAISETRGGGTEAFF. The CDR3 nucleotides are TGTGCCATCAGTGAGACTAGGGGCGGTGGGACTGAAGCTTTCTTT.

This rearrangement joins TRBV10-3 to TRBJ1-6; 7 nucleotides agree with TRBD1. Germline lookup yields CDR1 ENHRY and CDR2 SYGVKD. CDR3 length: 16 residues. The J segment lost 6 bases and the V segment lost 3 bases, leaving 8 bases of the junction unmatched. The CDR3: CAISDRPGQSNSPLHF. In nucleotides, the CDR3 is TGTGCCATCAGTGATCGCCCGGGACAGAGTAATTCACCCCTCCACTTT.

This clone was seen a handful of times. The V and J genes are TRBV29-1 and TRBJ1-1; D is unresolved. The CDR3 runs 12 residues. Germline V lookup: CDR1 SQVTM, CDR2 ANQGSEA. V dropped 3 bases and J dropped 6 bases, with 11 bases sitting between them. The CDR3 region has the DNA TGCAGCGTTGATGTTGGCGGGTCTGAAGCTTTCTTT. Its protein is CSVDVGGSEAFF.

The V gene is TRBV2, the J gene TRBJ1-1, with D unresolved. The V end was cut by 3 bases, the J end by 1 base, with 9 bases between. CDR1 SNHLY and CDR2 FYNNEI come from the germline V gene. The CDR3 has 14 amino acids. The CDR3: CASSDTTWNTEAFF. The CDR3 coding sequence is TGTGCCAGCAGTGACACGACTTGGAACACTGAAGCTTTCTTT.

The genes are TRBV30 and TRBJ2-7, with TRBD1 identical over 9 bases. Losses at the gene ends were 3 bases for V and 3 bases for J; bases not matched to a gene: 6. This CDR3 has 14 residues. The germline CDR1 and CDR2 sequences are GTSNPN and SVGIG (reference sequence). The CDR3 here is CAWSRDRDLYEQYF. The CDR3 DNA is TGTGCCTGGAGCCGGGACAGGGATCTCTACGAGCAGTACTTC.

This clone appeared a single time. The chain links TRBV6-6 to TRBJ2-1; TRBD2 is a possible D gene (6 bases). Germline V lookup: CDR1 MNHNY, CDR2 SVGAGI (reference sequence). The CDR3 has 13 residues. V was shortened by 2 bases and J by 6 bases, with 8 bases between the two germline ends. CDR3 region: CASSYTGGNEQFF. In DNA form, the CDR3 reads TGTGCCAGCAGTTACACCGGGGGCAATGAGCAGTTCTTC.

This rearrangement joins TRBV6-1 to TRBJ1-1; perhaps TRBD1 as D (5 bases). The CDR3 consists of 14 residues. CDR1 and CDR2 from the germline V gene are MNHNS and SASEGT. The V end lost 8 bases, the J end lost 4 bases, and 17 bases lay between the germline ends. CDR3 residues: CASGGKIVGTEAFF. The CDR3 nucleotides read TGTGCCAGCGGGGGTAAGATTGTTGGCACTGAAGCTTTCTTT.

The DNA of the CDR3 is TGTGCCAGCAGCTTAGAAGGCAAAGCGGTCGATGAGCAGTTCTTC. This gives the protein CASSLEGKAVDEQFF. The genes are TRBV7-2 and TRBJ2-1, with D perhaps matching TRBD2 (5 bases). The CDR3 covers 15 residues. Germline loops: CDR1 SGHTA, CDR2 FQGNSA. V was clipped by 1 base and J by 8 bases, with 15 bases between them.

The chain is built from TRBV6-5 and TRBJ2-7; TRBD2 might be the D (5 bases). CDR1 MNHEY and CDR2 SVGAGI come from the germline V gene. The CDR3 spans 14 residues. V was clipped by 0 bases and J by 3 bases, with 9 bases between them. The CDR3 nucleotides read TGTGCCAGCAGTTACTCGAGGGAATTCTACGAGCAGTACTTC. Translation: CASSYSREFYEQYF.

The chain joins TRBV6-5 to TRBJ1-5, with TRBD1 matching 9 bases. Germline values: CDR1 MNHEY, CDR2 SVGAGI. V lost 6 bases to trimming and J lost 3 bases; unmatched junction nucleotides: 6. The CDR3 is 15 residues long. This CDR3 is CASRRTGGNNQPQHF. For the CDR3, the DNA is TGTGCCAGCAGAAGAACAGGGGGCAACAATCAGCCCCAGCATTTT.